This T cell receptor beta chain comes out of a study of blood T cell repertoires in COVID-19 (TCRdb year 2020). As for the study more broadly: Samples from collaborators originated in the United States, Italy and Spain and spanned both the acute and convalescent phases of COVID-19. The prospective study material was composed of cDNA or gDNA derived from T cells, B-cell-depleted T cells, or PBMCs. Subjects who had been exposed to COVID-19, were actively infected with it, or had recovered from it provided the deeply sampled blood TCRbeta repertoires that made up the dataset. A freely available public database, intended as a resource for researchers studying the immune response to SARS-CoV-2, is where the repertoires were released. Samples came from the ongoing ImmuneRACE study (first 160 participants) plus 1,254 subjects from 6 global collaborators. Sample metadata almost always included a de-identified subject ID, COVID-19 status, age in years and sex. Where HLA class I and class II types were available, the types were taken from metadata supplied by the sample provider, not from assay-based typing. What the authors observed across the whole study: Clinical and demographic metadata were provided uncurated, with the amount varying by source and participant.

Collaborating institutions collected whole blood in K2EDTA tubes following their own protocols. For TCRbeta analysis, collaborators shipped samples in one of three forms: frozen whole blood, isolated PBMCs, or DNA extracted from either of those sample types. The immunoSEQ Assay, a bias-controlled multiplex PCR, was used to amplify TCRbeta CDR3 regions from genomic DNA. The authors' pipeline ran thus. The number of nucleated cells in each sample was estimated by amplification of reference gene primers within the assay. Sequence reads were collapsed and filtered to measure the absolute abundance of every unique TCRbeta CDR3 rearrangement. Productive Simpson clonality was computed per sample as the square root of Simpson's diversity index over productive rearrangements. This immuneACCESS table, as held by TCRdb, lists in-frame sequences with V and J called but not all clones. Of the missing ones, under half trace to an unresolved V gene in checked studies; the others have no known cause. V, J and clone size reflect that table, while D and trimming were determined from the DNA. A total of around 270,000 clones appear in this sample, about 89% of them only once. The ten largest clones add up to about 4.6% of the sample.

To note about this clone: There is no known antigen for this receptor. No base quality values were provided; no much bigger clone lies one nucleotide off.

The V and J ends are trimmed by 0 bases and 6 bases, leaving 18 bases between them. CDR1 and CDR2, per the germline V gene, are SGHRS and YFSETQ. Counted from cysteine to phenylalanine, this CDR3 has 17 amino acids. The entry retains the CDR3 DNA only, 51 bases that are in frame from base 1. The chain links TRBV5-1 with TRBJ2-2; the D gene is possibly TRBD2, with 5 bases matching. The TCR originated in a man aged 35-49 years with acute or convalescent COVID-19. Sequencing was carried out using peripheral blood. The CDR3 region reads CASSLVSRIRESGELFF. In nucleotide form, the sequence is TGCGCCAGCAGCTTGGTTTCGAGGATAAGGGAGTCCGGGGAGCTGTTTTTT.